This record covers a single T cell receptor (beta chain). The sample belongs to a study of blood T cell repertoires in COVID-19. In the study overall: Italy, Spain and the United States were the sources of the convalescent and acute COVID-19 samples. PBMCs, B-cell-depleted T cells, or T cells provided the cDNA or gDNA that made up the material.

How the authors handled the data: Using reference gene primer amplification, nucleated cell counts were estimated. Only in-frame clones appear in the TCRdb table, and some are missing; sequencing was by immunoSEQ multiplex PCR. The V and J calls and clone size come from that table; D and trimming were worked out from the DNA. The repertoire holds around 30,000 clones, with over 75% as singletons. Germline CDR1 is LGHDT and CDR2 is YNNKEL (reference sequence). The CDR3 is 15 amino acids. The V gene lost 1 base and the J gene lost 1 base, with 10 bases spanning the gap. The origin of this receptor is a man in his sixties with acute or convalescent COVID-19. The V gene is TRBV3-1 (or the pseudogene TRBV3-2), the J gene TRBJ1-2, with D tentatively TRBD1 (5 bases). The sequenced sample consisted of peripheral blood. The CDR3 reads CASSQGLDSNYGYTF. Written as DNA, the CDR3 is TGTGCCAGCAGCCAAGGACTCGACAGTAACTATGGCTACACCTTC.